The rows below give T cell receptor beta chains drawn from one sample of a study of T cell responses to AZD1222 COVID-19 vaccine. The table came from immunoSEQ multiplex PCR; TCRdb's copy has only in-frame clones and leaves some out. There are about 150,000 clones in the sample; 90% occur only once, and approximately 17% lies in the top ten. Sample: peripheral blood, taken on day 0 of AZD1222 vaccination. The receptors derive from an adult in good health. CDR3s include the opening cysteine and the closing phenylalanine or tryptophan. A D gene is named only where the DNA matches it firmly. Not every row has a clone size; where given, it reads once, few, many or a size class.

clone_size,j_call,v_call,d_call,cdr3_aa,cdr3_nt
NA,TRBJ1-1,TRBV14,NA,CATSDRAEAFF,TGTGCCACCTCCGACAGAGCTGAAGCTTTCTTT
NA,TRBJ1-2,TRBV5-1,NA,CASSLESPNYGYTF,TGCGCCAGCAGCTTGGAGTCCCCGAACTATGGCTACACCTTC
NA,TRBJ1-4,TRBV19,NA,CASSIWTSGEKLFF,TGTGCCAGTAGTATTTGGACTAGCGGGGAAAAACTGTTTTTT
NA,TRBJ1-2,TRBV28,NA,CASSLSPPGAGGYTF,TGTGCCAGCAGTTTATCGCCCCCGGGGGCGGGGGGCTACACCTTC
NA,TRBJ2-1,TRBV20-1,NA,CSASSDSSYNEQFF,TGCAGTGCTAGTTCTGACAGCTCCTACAATGAGCAGTTCTTC
NA,TRBJ2-7,TRBV29-1,TRBD2,CSVATSGTSEQYF,TGCAGCGTGGCAACTAGCGGGACAAGCGAGCAGTACTTC
once,TRBJ1-1,TRBV5-5,NA,CASSLKGLGTEAFF,TGTGCCAGCAGCTTGAAGGGGCTCGGCACTGAAGCTTTCTTT
NA,TRBJ1-3,TRBV10-3,NA,CATYLDTIYF,TGTGCCACATACTTAGACACCATATATTTT
once,TRBJ2-1,TRBV7-8,NA,CASSSHTYNEQFF,TGTGCCAGCAGCTCGCACACTTACAATGAGCAGTTCTTC
NA,TRBJ1-5,TRBV29-1,NA,CSVSSNNQPQHF,TGCAGCGTTTCCAGCAACAATCAGCCCCAGCATTTT
once,TRBJ1-4,TRBV19,NA,CASSALQGIINEKLFF,TGTGCCAGTAGTGCCTTACAGGGTATTATTAATGAAAAACTGTTTTTT
once,TRBJ1-2,TRBV5-1,TRBD1,CASSFMGQESKYGYTF,TGCGCCAGCAGCTTTATGGGACAGGAGTCAAAGTATGGCTACACCTTC
NA,TRBJ1-1,TRBV9,NA,CASSVARTGDTEAFF,TGTGCCAGCAGCGTAGCACGGACGGGAGACACTGAAGCTTTCTTT
few,TRBJ2-2,TRBV5-1,NA,CASSLTNTGELFF,TGCGCCAGCAGCTTGACTAACACCGGGGAGCTGTTTTTT
NA,TRBJ1-4,TRBV19,NA,CASSPRSGPNEKLFF,TGTGCCAGTAGTCCCCGGTCGGGCCCTAATGAAAAACTGTTTTTT
NA,TRBJ2-7,TRBV5-1,NA,CASSSGTAFDEQYF,TGCGCCAGCAGCTCCGGGACTGCCTTTGACGAGCAGTACTTC
NA,TRBJ1-3,TRBV6-5,NA,CASSPRGPGNTIYF,TGTGCCAGCAGTCCCAGGGGCCCTGGAAACACCATATATTTT
once,TRBJ1-1,TRBV7-2,TRBD1,CASSLTGSILGTEAFF,TGTGCCAGCAGCCTGACAGGGTCAATTCTGGGCACTGAAGCTTTCTTT
NA,TRBJ1-5,TRBV4-1,NA,CASSQEGSRGFNQPQHF,TGCGCCAGCAGCCAAGAGGGGAGTCGCGGATTCAATCAGCCCCAGCATTTT
NA,TRBJ1-1,TRBV30,NA,CAWSVASDMGAFF,TGTGCCTGGAGTGTCGCCAGTGACATGGGGGCTTTCTTT
NA,TRBJ2-7,TRBV6-5,NA,CASSYSSGERTYEQYF,TGTGCCAGCAGTTACTCTTCGGGGGAGAGAACCTACGAGCAGTACTTC
NA,TRBJ1-1,TRBV29-1,NA,CSVREAEAFF,TGCAGCGTGAGGGAAGCTGAAGCTTTCTTT
NA,TRBJ2-7,TRBV19,NA,CASSIEGSAYEQYF,TGTGCCAGTAGTATAGAGGGCTCTGCTTACGAGCAGTACTTC
NA,TRBJ1-6,TRBV6-6,NA,CASSYSGSPLHF,TGTGCCAGCAGTTACTCGGGGTCACCCCTCCACTTT
once,TRBJ1-4,TRBV18,TRBD1,CASSKGGAGEKLFF,TGTGCCAGCTCAAAAGGGGGCGCGGGGGAAAAACTGTTTTTT
once,TRBJ1-5,TRBV7-2,NA,CASRGPSMNQPQHF,TGTGCCAGCAGAGGACCCTCCATGAATCAGCCCCAGCATTTT
NA,TRBJ2-1,TRBV7-6,NA,CASSPVLSSYNEQFF,TGTGCCAGCAGCCCAGTTCTAAGCTCCTACAATGAGCAGTTCTTC
once,TRBJ2-1,TRBV28,NA,CASTPPRDDGWYEQFF,TGTGCCAGCACGCCCCCACGGGACGACGGTTGGTATGAGCAGTTCTTC
NA,TRBJ2-1,TRBV5-1,TRBD2,CASSQRLAGGYNEQFF,TGCGCCAGCAGCCAACGACTAGCGGGAGGTTACAATGAGCAGTTCTTC
NA,TRBJ2-1,TRBV30,NA,CARGLRSRGGEQFF,TGTGCCCGTGGACTTCGTTCTCGGGGAGGTGAGCAGTTCTTC
NA,TRBJ1-2,TRBV5-5,NA,CASSWRGREDYGYTF,TGTGCCAGCAGCTGGAGGGGCAGGGAGGACTATGGCTACACCTTC
NA,TRBJ1-4,TRBV30,TRBD1,CAWSLVIDRGNEKLFF,TGTGCCTGGAGCCTCGTAATTGACAGGGGGAACGAAAAACTGTTTTTT
NA,TRBJ1-4,TRBV7-3,NA,CASSLGVGEKLFF,TGTGCCAGCAGCTTAGGTGTAGGGGAAAAACTGTTTTTT
NA,TRBJ1-5,TRBV12-5,NA,CASGPGVQGQQPQHF,TGTGCTAGTGGACCGGGAGTGCAGGGCCAGCAGCCCCAGCATTTT
NA,TRBJ1-5,TRBV19,NA,CASSKLSSEYSNQPQHF,TGTGCCAGTAGTAAATTGTCCTCCGAATATAGCAATCAGCCCCAGCATTTT
few,TRBJ2-1,TRBV4-1,NA,CASSLERYNEQFF,TGCGCCAGCAGCCTCGAAAGGTACAATGAGCAGTTCTTC
NA,TRBJ2-4,TRBV7-2,TRBD2,CASSGNSGAGGQNIQYF,TGTGCCAGCAGCGGGAACTCGGGAGCGGGGGGGCAAAACATTCAGTACTTC